A selection of T cell receptor beta chains follows, all from one sample in a study of low-dose radiotherapy and immunotherapy resistance in tumors. TCRdb re-called the reads with MiXCR, one entry per CDR3 protein. Of about 91,000 distinct CDR3 sequences listed, 20% to 25% are singletons. The sequenced sample was PBMCs, obtained after low-dose radiotherapy plus immunotherapy. These receptors came from a female donor with ovarian cancer. CDR3s include the opening cysteine and the closing phenylalanine or tryptophan. D genes are given only for firm matches. Expanded clones are given a class, and other clones once, few, many or no size at all.

v_call	j_call	clone_size	d_call	cdr3_nt	cdr3_aa
TRBV4-1	TRBJ1-2	many	.	TGCGCCAGCAGCCAATTTTCAGTGGGGGACTATGGCTACACCTTC	CASSQFSVGDYGYTF
TRBV27	TRBJ1-1	many	.	TGTGCCAGCAGTGGCGGGACTTCTAACACTGAAGCTTTCTTT	CASSGGTSNTEAFF
TRBV12-3/TRBV12-4	TRBJ1-4	many	TRBD1	TGTGCCAGCAGTCCCGGGACAGGGAGAGAAAAACTGTTTTTT	CASSPGTGREKLFF
TRBV19	TRBJ2-7	many	.	TGTGCCAGTAGTACCCGGGACACTCTCTACGAGCAGTACTTC	CASSTRDTLYEQYF
TRBV12-3/TRBV12-4	TRBJ1-1	few	.	TGTGCCAGCAGTATACGGGGCGGCTTGATGAACACTGAAGCTTTCTTT	CASSIRGGLMNTEAFF
TRBV10-3	TRBJ1-1	many	TRBD1	TGTGCCATCAGAGAAACAGGGGTTGGCACTGAAGCTTTCTTT	CAIRETGVGTEAFF
TRBV23-1	TRBJ2-1	many	TRBD2	TGCGCCAGCAGTCAAAGGACTAGCGGGAGGGATAATGAGCAGTTCTTC	CASSQRTSGRDNEQFF
TRBV6-2/TRBV6-3	TRBJ2-1	.	.	TGTGCCAGCAGTGATCTAGGGGAGTACAATGAGCAGTTCTTC	CASSDLGEYNEQFF
TRBV12-3/TRBV12-4	TRBJ2-7	many	TRBD1	TGTGCCAGCACCAGGGACAGCTCCTACGAGCAGTACTTC	CASTRDSSYEQYF
TRBV7-3	TRBJ2-5	many	TRBD2	TGTGCCAGCAGCTTAGGAGGTAGCGGGGGGTTTCAAGAGACCCAGTACTTC	CASSLGGSGGFQETQYF
TRBV30	TRBJ2-1	.	TRBD1	TGTGCCTGGAGTCCCGGGACAGCAAAAGGATTCGTGGGCAATGAGCAGTTCTTC	CAWSPGTAKGFVGNEQFF
TRBV5-1	TRBJ2-2	.	.	.	CASTAGRTTGELFFF
TRBV12-3/TRBV12-4	TRBJ2-7	.	.	TGTGCCAGCAAGTTGGGGTCTACCTACGAGCAGTACTTC	CASKLGSTYEQYF
TRBV6-2/TRBV6-3	TRBJ2-1	many	.	TGTGCCAGCAGTTATAAGGTAATCACCCGTGGTGAGCAGTTCTTC	CASSYKVITRGEQFF
TRBV2	TRBJ2-2	many	.	TGTGCCAGCACCTCCTCCAGGGCCGGGGAGCTGTTTTTT	CASTSSRAGELFF
TRBV6-2/TRBV6-3	TRBJ2-7	many	.	TGTGCCAGCAGTCAACCGGGACGAGACTACGAGCAGTACTTC	CASSQPGRDYEQYF
TRBV20-1	TRBJ2-7	.	.	TGCAGTGCGCCTGCTCTGGCAAGCTCCTACGAGCAGTACTTC	CSAPALASSYEQYF
TRBV27	TRBJ1-5	many	.	TGTGCCAGCAACCCTAACGGGATTGGCAATCAGCCCCAGCATTTT	CASNPNGIGNQPQHF
TRBV29-1	TRBJ2-7	once	TRBD2	TGCAGCGTCCAGCAGGGACGGGGGGGCGAGCAGTACTTC	CSVQQGRGGEQYF
TRBV6-2/TRBV6-3	TRBJ1-5	many	.	TGTGCCAGCAGTTACTCAGGCCCTGGCAATCAGCCCCAGCATTTT	CASSYSGPGNQPQHF